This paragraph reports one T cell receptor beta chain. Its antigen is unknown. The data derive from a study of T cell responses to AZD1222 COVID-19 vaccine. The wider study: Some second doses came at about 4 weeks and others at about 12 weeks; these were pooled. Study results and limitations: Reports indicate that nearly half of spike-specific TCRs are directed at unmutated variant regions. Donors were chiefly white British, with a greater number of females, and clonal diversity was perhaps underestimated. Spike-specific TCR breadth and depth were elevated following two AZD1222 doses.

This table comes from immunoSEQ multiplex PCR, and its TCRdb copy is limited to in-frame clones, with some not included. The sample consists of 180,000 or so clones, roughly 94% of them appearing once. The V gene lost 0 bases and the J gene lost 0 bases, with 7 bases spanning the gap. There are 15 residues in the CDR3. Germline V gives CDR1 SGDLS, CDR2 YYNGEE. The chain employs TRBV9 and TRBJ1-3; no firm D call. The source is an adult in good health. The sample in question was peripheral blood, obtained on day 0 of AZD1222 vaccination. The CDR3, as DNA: TGTGCCAGCAGCGTAGATCTGAGCTCTGGAAACACCATATATTTT. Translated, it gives CASSVDLSSGNTIYF. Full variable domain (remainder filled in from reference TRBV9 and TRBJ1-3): DSGVTQTPKHLITATGQRVTLRCSPRSGDLSVYWYQQSLDQGLQFLIQYYNGEERAKGNILERFSAQQFPDLHSELNLSSLELGDSALYFCASSVDLSSGNTIYFGEGSWLTVV.